This T cell receptor beta chain was sequenced in a study of Graves' ophthalmopathy and Graves' hyperthyroidism. TCR beta CDR3 regions were amplified from RNA transcripts. In the first round, RT-PCR was carried out with HTBI primers, and a multiplex PCR formed the second round. TCRdb re-called the multiplex PCR reads with MiXCR, one entry per CDR3 protein. The sample has a few hundred thousand distinct CDR3 sequences; about 21% are singletons. Per the germline V gene, CDR1 is KGHDR and CDR2 is SFDVKD. This CDR3 has 15 amino acids. This clonotype was detected only a few times. Possible read error: a much larger clone is one base away.

The chain employs TRBV24-1 and TRBJ2-2, with D perhaps TRBD2 (6 bases). The sequenced sample consisted of peripheral blood. The TCR originated in a woman between 18 and 30 years old with stable Graves' hyperthyroidism. As DNA, the CDR3 is TGTGCCACCAGCCAAGGTCGGGGGAACACCGGGGAGCTGTGTTTT. This translates into CATSQGRGNTGELCF.